A selection of T cell receptor beta chains follows, all from one sample in a study of immune heterogeneity within non-small cell lung tumors. A single record per CDR3 protein comes from TCRdb applying MiXCR to the multiplex PCR reads. The sample lists about 15,000 distinct CDR3 sequences; over 25% were seen once. The source material was lung tumor tissue. The receptors stem from a man aged 35 to 55 with non-small cell lung cancer. Each CDR3 is given with its conserved first and last residue. A D gene is named only where the DNA matches it firmly. Clone size is stated in some rows and not others, as once, few, many or a class when expanded.

v_call	d_call	clone_size	j_call	cdr3_nt	cdr3_aa
TRBV2	TRBD2	medium-sized	TRBJ2-1	TGTGCCAGCAGTAGACTAGCGGGAAGATTTGAGCAGTTCTTC	CASSRLAGRFEQFF
TRBV6-2/TRBV6-3	-	many	TRBJ2-7	TGTGCCAGCAGTTCCCAGCGGAGTTCCTACGAGCAGTACTTC	CASSSQRSSYEQYF
TRBV5-1	TRBD2	few	TRBJ2-5	TGCGCCAGCAGCCGGGAGGGCCGAGAGACCCAGTACTTC	CASSREGRETQYF
TRBV18	TRBD2	-	TRBJ2-1	TGTGCCAGCTCACCTGGACTAGCGGGTTACAATGAGCAGTTCTTC	CASSPGLAGYNEQFF
TRBV6-5	TRBD2	many	TRBJ2-7	TGTGCCAGCAGTTACTCGGCGGGAGCTCCCGAGCAGTACTTC	CASSYSAGAPEQYF
TRBV12-3/TRBV12-4	TRBD2	many	TRBJ2-3	TGTGCCAGCAGTTCCCGGGGGGGCGAAAACACAGATACGCAGTATTTT	CASSSRGGENTDTQYF
TRBV24-1	TRBD1	many	TRBJ1-4	TGTGCCACCAGTGATACAACAGGGGCGGAAAATGAAAAACTGTTTTTT	CATSDTTGAENEKLFF
TRBV6-2/TRBV6-3	-	medium-sized	TRBJ1-3	TGTGCCAGCAGTTCCGACAGGAGGGCTGGAAACACCATATATTTT	CASSSDRRAGNTIYF
TRBV7-2	-	many	TRBJ2-6	TGTGCCAGCAGTGCTGGGGGAACTGGGGCCAACGTCCTGACTTTC	CASSAGGTGANVLTF
TRBV18	-	-	TRBJ1-5	TGTGCCAGCTCACCAGGTAATCAGCCCCAGCATTTT	CASSPGNQPQHF
TRBV30	-	medium-sized	TRBJ2-7	TGTGCCTGGAGTCCAGGACACGAGCAGTACTTC	CAWSPGHEQYF
TRBV2	TRBD1	medium-sized	TRBJ2-7	TGTGCCAGCAGGCCCCGGACAGGGAGCTCCTACGAGCAGTACTTC	CASRPRTGSSYEQYF
TRBV10-3	-	-	TRBJ2-7	TGTGCCATCAGTGCTAGCGTGTCGCTCTCCTACGAGCAGTACTTC	CAISASVSLSYEQYF
TRBV27	-	many	TRBJ1-1	TGTGCCAGCAGTAAGACAGGTAGCACTGAAGCTTTCTTT	CASSKTGSTEAFF
TRBV5-6	TRBD2	-	TRBJ2-3	TGTGCCAGCAGCAACCGACTAGCGGGAGAACAAGATACGCAGTATTTT	CASSNRLAGEQDTQYF
TRBV19	-	-	TRBJ1-5	TGTGCCAGTAGTATCAGAGGGGTTCGGCAGCCCCAGCATTTT	CASSIRGVRQPQHF
TRBV28	TRBD1	medium-sized	TRBJ2-7	TGTGCCAGCAGTTTAGACAGGGGCGCCTACGAGCAGTACTTC	CASSLDRGAYEQYF
TRBV20-1	-	many	TRBJ2-1	TGCAGTGCTGGGTTCTGGGTGAATGAGCAGTTCTTC	CSAGFWVNEQFF
TRBV5-1	-	few	TRBJ1-4	TGCGCCAGCAGCTTGACCCTCACTAATGAAAAACTGTTTTTT	CASSLTLTNEKLFF
TRBV15	-	medium-sized	TRBJ2-1	TGTGCCACCAGCAGAGAAGGGAATGAGCAGTTCTTC	CATSREGNEQFF
TRBV11-3	TRBD2	medium-sized	TRBJ2-3	TGTGCCAGCAGCCCGGGGACTAGCGGGAGCACAGATACGCAGTATTTT	CASSPGTSGSTDTQYF
TRBV9	TRBD1	-	TRBJ2-2	TGTGCCAGCAGCGTAGCCGGGACAGGGGGTGGCGAGGAGCTGTTTTTT	CASSVAGTGGGEELFF
TRBV20-1	TRBD2	-	TRBJ2-1	TGCAGTGCTAGCTCGGCGGGAGTGGTAGGAAATGAGCAGTTCTTC	CSASSAGVVGNEQFF
TRBV14	TRBD1	few	TRBJ2-5	TGTGCCAGCAGCCAAGACTGGACAGGGACTCAAGAGACCCAGTACTTC	CASSQDWTGTQETQYF
TRBV5-1	-	-	TRBJ2-1	TGCGCCAGCAGCTTGGGTGGTCTAGCTGGACCCTACAATGAGCAGTTCTTC	CASSLGGLAGPYNEQFF
TRBV19	TRBD1	medium-sized	TRBJ2-7	TGTGCCAGTAGTCCGGCGGGACAGGGCGGACACGAGCAGTACTTC	CASSPAGQGGHEQYF
TRBV6-1	TRBD2	many	TRBJ2-3	TGTGCCAGCAGCGACGGGGGGGCTGGCACAGATACGCAGTATTTT	CASSDGGAGTDTQYF
TRBV7-3	TRBD2	many	TRBJ2-1	TGTGCCAGCAGCCGTACTAGCGGGAGGGTATCGAGCTCCTACAATGAGCAGTTCTTC	CASSRTSGRVSSSYNEQFF
TRBV19	-	many	TRBJ1-5	TGTGCCAGTAGTAAGGTCAGGAGGGCCGAGGGCAATCAGCCCCAGCATTTT	CASSKVRRAEGNQPQHF
TRBV3-1	-	-	TRBJ1-6	TGTGCCAGCAGCCAAGAGGCATCCGTAAATTCACCCCTCCACTTT	CASSQEASVNSPLHF
TRBV12-3/TRBV12-4	-	medium-sized	TRBJ2-7	TGTGCCAGCAGTCCGGGGCTAGCGATAGCAGACGAGCAGTACTTC	CASSPGLAIADEQYF